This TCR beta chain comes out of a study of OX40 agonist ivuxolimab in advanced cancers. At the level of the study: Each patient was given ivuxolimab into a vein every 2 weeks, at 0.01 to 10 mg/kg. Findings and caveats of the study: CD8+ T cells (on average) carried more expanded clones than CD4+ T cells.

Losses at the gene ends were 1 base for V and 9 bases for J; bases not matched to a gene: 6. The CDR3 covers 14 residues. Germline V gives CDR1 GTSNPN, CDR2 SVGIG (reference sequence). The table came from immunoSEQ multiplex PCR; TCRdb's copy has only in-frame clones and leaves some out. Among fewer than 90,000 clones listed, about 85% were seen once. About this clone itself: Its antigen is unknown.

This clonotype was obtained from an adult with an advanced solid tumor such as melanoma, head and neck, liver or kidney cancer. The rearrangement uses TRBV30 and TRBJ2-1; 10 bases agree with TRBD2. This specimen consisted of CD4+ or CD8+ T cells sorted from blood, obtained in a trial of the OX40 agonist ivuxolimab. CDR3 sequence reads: CAWSALAGVGEQFF. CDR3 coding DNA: TGTGCCTGGAGTGCGCTAGCGGGAGTGGGTGAGCAGTTCTTC.